The clone carrying this T cell receptor (beta chain) appeared a single time. The data were obtained in a study of T cell changes during pregnancy in multiple sclerosis. The data were produced by immunoSEQ multiplex PCR, yet TCRdb's version contains in-frame clones alone and is incomplete. The table records approximately 13,000 clones, about 90% of them present only once. This CDR3 is 16 amino acids long. Trimming left V 1 base short and J 0 bases short, with 13 bases between. Germline V lookup: CDR1 LNHDA, CDR2 SQIVND (reference sequence). The material sequenced was CD8+ T cells from peripheral blood mononuclear cells, taken after pregnancy. The TCR sequence derives from a female donor in good health, enrolled as a control in a pregnancy study. V is TRBV19 and J is TRBJ2-7, with a weak D call TRBD1 (6 bases). CDR3 amino acids: CASSIVYRDTSYEQYF. The CDR3 bases are TGTGCCAGTAGTATAGTCTACCGGGACACCTCCTACGAGCAGTACTTC.